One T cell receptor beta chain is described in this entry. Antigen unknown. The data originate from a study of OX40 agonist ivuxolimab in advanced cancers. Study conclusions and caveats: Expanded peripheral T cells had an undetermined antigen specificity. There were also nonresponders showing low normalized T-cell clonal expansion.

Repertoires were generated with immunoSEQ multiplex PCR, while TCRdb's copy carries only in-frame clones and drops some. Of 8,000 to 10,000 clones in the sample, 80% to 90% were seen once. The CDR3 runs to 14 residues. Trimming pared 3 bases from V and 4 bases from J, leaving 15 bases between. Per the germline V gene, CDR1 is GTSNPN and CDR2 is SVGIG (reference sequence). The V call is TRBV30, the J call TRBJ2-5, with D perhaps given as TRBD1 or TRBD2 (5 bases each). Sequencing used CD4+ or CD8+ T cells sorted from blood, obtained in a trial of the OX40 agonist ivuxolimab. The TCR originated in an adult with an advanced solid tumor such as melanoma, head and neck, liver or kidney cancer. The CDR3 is CAWRARGALETQYF. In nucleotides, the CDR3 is TGTGCCTGGAGGGCGAGGGGCGCATTAGAGACCCAGTACTTC. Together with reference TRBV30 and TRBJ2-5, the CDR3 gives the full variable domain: SQTIHQWPATLVQPVGSPLSLECTVEGTSNPNLYWYRQAAGRGLQLLFYSVGIGQISSEVPQNLSASRPQDRQFILSSKKLLLSDSGFYLCAWRARGALETQYFGPGTRLLVL.